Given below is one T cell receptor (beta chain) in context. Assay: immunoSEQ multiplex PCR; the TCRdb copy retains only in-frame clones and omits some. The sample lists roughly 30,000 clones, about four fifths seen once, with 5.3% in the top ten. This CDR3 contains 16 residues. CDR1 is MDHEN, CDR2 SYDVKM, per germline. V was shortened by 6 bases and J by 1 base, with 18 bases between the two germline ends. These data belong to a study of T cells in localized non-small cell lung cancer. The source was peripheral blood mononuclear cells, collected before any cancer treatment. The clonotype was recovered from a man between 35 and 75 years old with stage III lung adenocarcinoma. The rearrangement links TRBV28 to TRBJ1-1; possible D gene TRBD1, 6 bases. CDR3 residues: CASRPSTGMGNTEAFF. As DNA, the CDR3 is TGTGCCAGCAGACCATCTACAGGGATGGGGAACACTGAAGCTTTCTTT.